This T cell receptor beta chain appears in the sequencing data of a study of chronic HIV infection and antiretroviral therapy. TCRdb redid the calling of the 5' RACE reads with MiXCR, one entry per CDR3 protein. Found here are just over 30,000 distinct CDR3 sequences, about 9.7% of them singletons; the top ten hold 2.5%. Remarks on this clonotype: This clone may be a read error of a much larger clone one base away.

CDR1 is SGHRS and CDR2 is YFSETQ in the germline V gene. The CDR3 covers 16 residues. Sequencing input: peripheral blood. The source of this sequence is an adult who had HIV and had not received antiretroviral therapy, or was an uninfected healthy control (not recorded which). The chain couples TRBV5-1 to TRBJ2-3; unclear D gene. This CDR3 is CASGLDLGIGTDTQYF. The DNA of the CDR3 is TGCGCCAGCGGCTTGGATTTGGGAATAGGCACAGATACGCAGTATTTT.